This TCR beta chain derives from a study of blood T cell repertoires in COVID-19. Sequenced by immunoSEQ multiplex PCR; TCRdb stores in-frame clones only, minus some. The sample contains about 260,000 clones, around 86% of which appear only once. In the case of this clone: One end of the junction does not line up with germline, which may come from a read error.

The length of the CDR3 is 15 residues. Germline V gene data show CDR1 as MNHEY and CDR2 as SVGAGI. This TCR was recovered from a middle-aged woman who had recovered from COVID-19. Sample: peripheral blood. The chain joins TRBV6-5 to TRBJ1-1; 7 nucleotides match TRBD1. CDR3 DNA sequence: TGTGCCAGCAGTACCTCCGGGACAGTTCTTTCAAAAGGTGTCTTT. This translates into CASSTSGTVLSKGVF.